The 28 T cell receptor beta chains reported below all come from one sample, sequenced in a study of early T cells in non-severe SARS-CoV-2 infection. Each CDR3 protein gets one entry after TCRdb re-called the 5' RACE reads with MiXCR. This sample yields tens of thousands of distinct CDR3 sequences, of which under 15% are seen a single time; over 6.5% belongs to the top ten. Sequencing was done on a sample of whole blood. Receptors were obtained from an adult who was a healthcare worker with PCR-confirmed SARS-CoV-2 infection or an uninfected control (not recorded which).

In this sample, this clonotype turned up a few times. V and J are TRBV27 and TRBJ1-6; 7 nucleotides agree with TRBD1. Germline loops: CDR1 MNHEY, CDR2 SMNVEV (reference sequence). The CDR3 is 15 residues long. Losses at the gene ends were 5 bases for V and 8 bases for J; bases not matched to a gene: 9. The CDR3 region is CASSPLTGNYSPLHF. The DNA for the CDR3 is TGTGCCAGCAGTCCTCTGACAGGGAATTATTCACCCCTCCACTTT.

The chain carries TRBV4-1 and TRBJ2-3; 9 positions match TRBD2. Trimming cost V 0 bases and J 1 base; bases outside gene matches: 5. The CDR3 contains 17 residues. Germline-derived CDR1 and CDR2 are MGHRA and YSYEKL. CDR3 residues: CASSQDGGGRGTDTQYF. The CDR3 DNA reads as TGCGCCAGCAGCCAAGATGGGGGCGGGAGGGGCACAGATACGCAGTATTTT.

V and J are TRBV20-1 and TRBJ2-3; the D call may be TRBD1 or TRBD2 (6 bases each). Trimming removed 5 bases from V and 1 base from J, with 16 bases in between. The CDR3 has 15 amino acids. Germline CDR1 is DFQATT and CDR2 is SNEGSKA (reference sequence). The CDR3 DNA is TGCAGTGCTGTACGAGGGGGGATTGGCACAGATACGCAGTATTTT. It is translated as CSAVRGGIGTDTQYF.

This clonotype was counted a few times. The CDR3 region is CASSPGGVWAQYF. The CDR3 DNA sequence: TGTGCCAGCAGTCCCGGGGGTGTTTGGGCCCAGTACTTC. The V gene is TRBV28, the J gene TRBJ2-5, with TRBD2 as a possible D gene (6 bases). The germline V gene has CDR1 MDHEN and CDR2 SYDVKM. This CDR3 has 13 residues. V was shortened by 5 bases and J by 9 bases, with 16 bases between the two germline ends.

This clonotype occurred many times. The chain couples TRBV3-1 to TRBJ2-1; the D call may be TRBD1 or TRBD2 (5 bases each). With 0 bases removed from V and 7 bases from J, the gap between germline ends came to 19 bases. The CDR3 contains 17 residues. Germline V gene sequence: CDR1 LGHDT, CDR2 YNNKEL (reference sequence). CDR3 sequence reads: CASSQDPGARAVNEQFF. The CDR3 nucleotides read TGTGCCAGCAGCCAAGATCCCGGGGCCAGGGCGGTAAATGAGCAGTTCTTC.

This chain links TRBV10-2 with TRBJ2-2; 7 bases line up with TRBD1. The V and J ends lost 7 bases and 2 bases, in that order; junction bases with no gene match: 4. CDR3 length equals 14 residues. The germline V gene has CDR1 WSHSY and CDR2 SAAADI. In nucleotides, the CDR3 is TGCGCCAGCAAGCGACAGGGCAACACCGGGGAGCTGTTTTTT. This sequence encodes CASKRQGNTGELFF.

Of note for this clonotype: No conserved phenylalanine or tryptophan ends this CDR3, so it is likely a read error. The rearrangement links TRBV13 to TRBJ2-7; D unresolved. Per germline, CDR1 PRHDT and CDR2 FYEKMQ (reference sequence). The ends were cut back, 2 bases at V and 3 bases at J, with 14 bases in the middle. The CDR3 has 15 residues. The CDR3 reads CASSLTSSPLYEQYI. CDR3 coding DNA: TGTGCCAGCAGCTTAACGTCTTCGCCTCTCTACGAGCAGTACATC.

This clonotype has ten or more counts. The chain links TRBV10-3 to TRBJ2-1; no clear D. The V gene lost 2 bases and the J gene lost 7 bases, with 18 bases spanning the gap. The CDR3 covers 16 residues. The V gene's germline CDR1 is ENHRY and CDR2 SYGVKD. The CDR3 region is CAISEPSHGPYNEQFF. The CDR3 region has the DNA TGTGCCATCAGTGAGCCATCCCACGGGCCTTATAATGAGCAGTTCTTC.

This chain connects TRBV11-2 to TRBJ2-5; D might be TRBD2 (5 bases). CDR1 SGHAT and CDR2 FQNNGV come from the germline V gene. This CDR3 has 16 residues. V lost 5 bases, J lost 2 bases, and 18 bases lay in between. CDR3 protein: CASSRRLGLQQETQYF. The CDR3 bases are TGTGCCAGCAGCAGAAGATTAGGACTCCAGCAAGAGACCCAGTACTTC. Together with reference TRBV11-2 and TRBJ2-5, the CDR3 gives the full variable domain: EAGVAQSPRYKIIEKRQSVAFWCNPISGHATLYWYQQILGQGPKLLIQFQNNGVVDDSQLPKDRFSAERLKGVDSTLKIQPAKLEDSAVYLCASSRRLGLQQETQYFGPGTRLLVL.

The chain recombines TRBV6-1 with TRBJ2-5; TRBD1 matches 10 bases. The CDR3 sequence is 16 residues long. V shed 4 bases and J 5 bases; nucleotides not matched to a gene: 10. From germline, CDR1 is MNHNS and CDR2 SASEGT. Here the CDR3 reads CASSGGTGVPQETQYF. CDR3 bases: TGTGCCAGCAGTGGTGGGACAGGGGTCCCCCAGGAGACCCAGTACTTC.

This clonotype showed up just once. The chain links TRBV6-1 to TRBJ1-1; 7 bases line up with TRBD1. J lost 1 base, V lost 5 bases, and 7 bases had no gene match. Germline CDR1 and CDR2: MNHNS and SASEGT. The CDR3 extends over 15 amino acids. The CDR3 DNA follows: TGTGCCAGCAGTCCTCGGACAGGTTCGAACACTGAAGCTTTCTTT. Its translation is CASSPRTGSNTEAFF.

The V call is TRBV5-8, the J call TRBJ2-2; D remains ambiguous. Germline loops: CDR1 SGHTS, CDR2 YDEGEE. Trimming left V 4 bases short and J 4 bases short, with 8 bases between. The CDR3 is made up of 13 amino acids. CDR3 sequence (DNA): TGTGCCAGCAGCCCCCGGATCACCGGGGAGCTGTTTTTT. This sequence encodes CASSPRITGELFF. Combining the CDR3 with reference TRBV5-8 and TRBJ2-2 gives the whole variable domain EAGVTQSPTHLIKTRGQQATLRCSPISGHTSVYWYQQALGLGLQFLLWYDEGEERNRGNFPPRFSGRQFPNYSSELNVNALELEDSALYLCASSPRITGELFFGEGSRLTVL.

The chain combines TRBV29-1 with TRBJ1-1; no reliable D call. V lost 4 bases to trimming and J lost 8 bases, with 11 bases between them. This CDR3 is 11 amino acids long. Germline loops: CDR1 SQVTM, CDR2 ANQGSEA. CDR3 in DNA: TGCAGCGTTGTGGGCCTATCCGAAGCTTTCTTT. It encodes CSVVGLSEAFF.

CDR3 in DNA: TGTGCCAGCACTGAAGGGGCGGAGACCCAGTACTTC. It specifies CASTEGAETQYF. V and J are TRBV7-9 and TRBJ2-5; D possibly corresponds to TRBD1 (5 bases). Trimming left V 7 bases short and J 5 bases short, with 11 bases between. The CDR3 is 12 residues long. Per the germline V gene, CDR1 is SEHNR and CDR2 is FQNEAQ (reference sequence). Drawing the rest from reference TRBV7-9 and TRBJ2-5, the complete variable domain is DTGVSQNPRHKITKRGQNVTFRCDPISEHNRLYWYRQTLGQGPEFLTYFQNEAQLEKSRLLSDRFSAERPKGSFSTLEIQRTEQGDSAMYLCASTEGAETQYFGPGTRLLVL.

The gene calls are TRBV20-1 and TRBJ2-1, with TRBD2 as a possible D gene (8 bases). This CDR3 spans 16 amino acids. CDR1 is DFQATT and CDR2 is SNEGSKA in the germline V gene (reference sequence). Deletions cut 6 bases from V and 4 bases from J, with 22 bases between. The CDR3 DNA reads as TGCAGTGCATCGGTAGGGGGCGGGAGGCAATACAATGAGCAGTTCTTC. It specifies CSASVGGGRQYNEQFF.

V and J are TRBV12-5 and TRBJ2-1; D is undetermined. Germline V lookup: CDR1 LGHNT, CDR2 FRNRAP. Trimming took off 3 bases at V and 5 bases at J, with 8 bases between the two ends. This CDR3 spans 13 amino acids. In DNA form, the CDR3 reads TGTGCTAGTGGTTTAGGGCCTGACAATGAGCAGTTCTTC. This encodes CASGLGPDNEQFF.

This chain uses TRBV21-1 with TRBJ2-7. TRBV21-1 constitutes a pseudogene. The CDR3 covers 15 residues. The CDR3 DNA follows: TGTGCCAGCAGCTCTAAGATTTTCAGTCCCTACGAGCAGTACTTC. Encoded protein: CASSSKIFSPYEQYF.

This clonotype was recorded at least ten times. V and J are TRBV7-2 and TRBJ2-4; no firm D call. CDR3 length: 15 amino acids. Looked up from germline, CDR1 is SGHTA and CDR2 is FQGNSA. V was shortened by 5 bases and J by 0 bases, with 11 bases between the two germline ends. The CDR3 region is CASSPVALAKNIQYF. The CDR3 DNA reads TGTGCCAGCAGCCCAGTGGCGCTAGCCAAAAACATTCAGTACTTC.

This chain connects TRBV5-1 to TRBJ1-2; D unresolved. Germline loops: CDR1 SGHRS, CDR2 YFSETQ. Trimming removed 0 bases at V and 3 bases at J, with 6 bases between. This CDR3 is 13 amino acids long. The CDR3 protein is CASSLGVYYGYTF. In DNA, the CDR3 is TGCGCCAGCAGCTTGGGCGTTTACTATGGCTACACCTTC.

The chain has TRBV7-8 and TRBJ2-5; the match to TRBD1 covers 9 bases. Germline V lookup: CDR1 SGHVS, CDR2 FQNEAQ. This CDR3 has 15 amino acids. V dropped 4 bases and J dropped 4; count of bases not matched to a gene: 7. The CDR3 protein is CASSSWDRVRETQYF. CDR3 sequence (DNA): TGTGCCAGCAGCTCTTGGGACAGGGTGAGAGAGACCCAGTACTTC. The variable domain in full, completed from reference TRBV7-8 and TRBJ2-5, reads GAGVSQSPRYKVAKRGQDVALRCDPISGHVSLFWYQQALGQGPEFLTYFQNEAQLDKSGLPSDRFFAERPEGSVSTLKIQRTQQEDSAVYLCASSSWDRVRETQYFGPGTRLLVL.

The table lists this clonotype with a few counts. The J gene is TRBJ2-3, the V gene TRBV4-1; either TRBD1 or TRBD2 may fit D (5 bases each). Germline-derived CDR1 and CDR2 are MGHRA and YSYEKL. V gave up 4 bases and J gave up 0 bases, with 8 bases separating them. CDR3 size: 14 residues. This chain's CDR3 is CASSRDLSTDTQYF. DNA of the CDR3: TGCGCCAGCAGCCGGGACCTCAGCACAGATACGCAGTATTTT.

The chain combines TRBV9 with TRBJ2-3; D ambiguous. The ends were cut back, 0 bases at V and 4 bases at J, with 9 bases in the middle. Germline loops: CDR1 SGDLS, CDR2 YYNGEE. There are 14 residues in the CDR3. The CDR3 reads CASSVEAAADTQYF. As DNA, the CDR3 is TGTGCCAGCAGCGTAGAGGCGGCTGCAGATACGCAGTATTTT.

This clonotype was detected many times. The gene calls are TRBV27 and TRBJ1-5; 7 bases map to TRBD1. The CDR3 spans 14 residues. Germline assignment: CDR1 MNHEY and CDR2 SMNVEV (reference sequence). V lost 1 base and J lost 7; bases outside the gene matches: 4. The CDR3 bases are TGTGCCAGCAGTTTATTAGGGGGCGGCCAGCCCCAGCATTTT. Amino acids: CASSLLGGGQPQHF.

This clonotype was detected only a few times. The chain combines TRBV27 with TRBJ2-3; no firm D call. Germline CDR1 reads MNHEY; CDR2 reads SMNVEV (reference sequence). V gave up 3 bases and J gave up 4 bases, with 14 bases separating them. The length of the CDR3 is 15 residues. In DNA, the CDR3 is TGTGCCAGCAGTTTCCTCCGGGTAGTTTCAGATACGCAGTATTTT. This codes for CASSFLRVVSDTQYF.

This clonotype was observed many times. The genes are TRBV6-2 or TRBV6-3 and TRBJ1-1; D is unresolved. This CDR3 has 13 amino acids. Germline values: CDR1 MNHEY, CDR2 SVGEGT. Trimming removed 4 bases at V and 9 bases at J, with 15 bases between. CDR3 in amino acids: CASSSDSPRKAFF. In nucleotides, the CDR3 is TGTGCCAGCAGTTCTGACTCTCCGAGAAAAGCTTTCTTT.

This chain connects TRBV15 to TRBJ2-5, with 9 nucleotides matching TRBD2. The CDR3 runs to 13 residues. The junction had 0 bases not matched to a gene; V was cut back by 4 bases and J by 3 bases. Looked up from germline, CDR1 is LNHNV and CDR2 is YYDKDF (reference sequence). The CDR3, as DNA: TGTGCCACCAGCATAGCGGGAGAAGAGACCCAGTACTTC. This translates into CATSIAGEETQYF.

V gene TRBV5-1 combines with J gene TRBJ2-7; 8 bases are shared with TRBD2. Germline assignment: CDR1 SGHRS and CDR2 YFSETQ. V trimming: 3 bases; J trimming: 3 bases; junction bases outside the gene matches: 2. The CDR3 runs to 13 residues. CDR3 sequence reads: CASSYREGYEQYF. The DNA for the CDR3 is TGCGCCAGCAGCTACCGGGAGGGCTACGAGCAGTACTTC.

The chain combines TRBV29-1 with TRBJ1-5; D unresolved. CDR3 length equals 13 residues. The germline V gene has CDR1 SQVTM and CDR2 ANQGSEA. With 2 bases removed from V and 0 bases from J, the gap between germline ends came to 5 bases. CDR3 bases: TGCAGCGTTGAAATCTATAGCAATCAGCCCCAGCATTTT. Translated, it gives CSVEIYSNQPQHF.